These T cell receptor beta chains were read from a single sample in a study of cytomegalovirus exposure and HLA in healthy donors. Clones were sequenced by immunoSEQ multiplex PCR, and TCRdb holds only the in-frame ones, with some missing. The sample totals roughly 78,000 clones; its top ten clones hold roughly 0.89%. Sequenced: PBMCs. The source is a boy under 18 in good health and CMV-seronegative. The CDR3 runs from the conserved cysteine through the conserved F or W. A D gene is named only where the DNA matches it firmly.

V gene: TRBV11-3
J gene: TRBJ2-1
D gene: TRBD2
CDR3 DNA: TGTGCCAGCAGCCCCTTAGCGGGGGGGCCCAGCGAGCAGTTCTTC
CDR3 protein: CASSPLAGGPSEQFF

V gene: TRBV6-5
J gene: TRBJ1-6
D gene: TRBD1
CDR3 DNA: TGTGCCAGCAGTTACTTGTACAGGGGCACCCCTTCACCCCTCCACTTT
CDR3 protein: CASSYLYRGTPSPLHF

V gene: TRBV6-5
J gene: TRBJ1-2
D gene: TRBD1
CDR3 DNA: TGTGCCAGCAGTTTACAGGGGAACTATGGCTACACCTTC
CDR3 protein: CASSLQGNYGYTF

V gene: TRBV19
J gene: TRBJ2-7
D gene: .
CDR3 DNA: TGTGCCAGTAGCGGGACTGAGTCCTACGAGCAGTACTTC
CDR3 protein: CASSGTESYEQYF

V gene: TRBV18
J gene: TRBJ1-2
D gene: .
CDR3 DNA: TGTGCCAGCTCACCACCAATCTTTCAGGGTCACTATGGCTACACCTTC
CDR3 protein: CASSPPIFQGHYGYTF

V gene: TRBV7-9
J gene: TRBJ1-1
D gene: .
CDR3 DNA: TGTGCCAGCAGCTACGACAGGGAAGCTTTCTTT
CDR3 protein: CASSYDREAFF

V gene: TRBV5-4
J gene: TRBJ2-5
D gene: TRBD2
CDR3 DNA: TGTGCCAGCAGTTCGAGCGGGGGTCTGGAGACCCAGTACTTC
CDR3 protein: CASSSSGGLETQYF

V gene: TRBV18
J gene: TRBJ2-2
D gene: TRBD1
CDR3 DNA: TGTGCCAGCTCACCATTTGGGACAGGGGGAGCGAACACCGGGGAGCTGTTTTTT
CDR3 protein: CASSPFGTGGANTGELFF

V gene: TRBV7-2
J gene: TRBJ1-5
D gene: TRBD1
CDR3 DNA: TGTGCCAGCAGCGGAACAGGGGGCAATCAGCCCCAGCATTTT
CDR3 protein: CASSGTGGNQPQHF

V gene: TRBV5-1
J gene: TRBJ1-1
D gene: .
CDR3 DNA: TGCGCCAGCAGCTTGGAGGTTCAGGGGAGCACTGAAGCTTTCTTT
CDR3 protein: CASSLEVQGSTEAFF

V gene: TRBV6-5
J gene: TRBJ2-1
D gene: .
CDR3 DNA: TGTGCCAGCAGTTACCTAGACGGTCATCGGTCCAATGAGCAGTTCTTC
CDR3 protein: CASSYLDGHRSNEQFF

V gene: TRBV30
J gene: TRBJ1-4
D gene: TRBD1
CDR3 DNA: TGTGCCTGGAGTGCTGGGCCTCGGACAGGGGGGGATGAAAAACTGTTTTTT
CDR3 protein: CAWSAGPRTGGDEKLFF

V gene: TRBV6-5
J gene: TRBJ1-1
D gene: TRBD1
CDR3 DNA: TGTGCCAGCAGTTACTGGCAACCGGGACAGGGAAAAGCTTTCTTT
CDR3 protein: CASSYWQPGQGKAFF

V gene: TRBV14
J gene: TRBJ2-1
D gene: TRBD2
CDR3 DNA: TGTGCCAGCAGCCAAGTAAAGACTAGCGGATACAATGAGCAGTTCTTC
CDR3 protein: CASSQVKTSGYNEQFF

V gene: TRBV9
J gene: TRBJ1-1
D gene: .
CDR3 DNA: TGTGCCAGCAGCGTAGCTGACACTGAAGCTTTCTTT
CDR3 protein: CASSVADTEAFF

V gene: TRBV2
J gene: TRBJ2-7
D gene: TRBD1
CDR3 DNA: TGTGCCAGCAGCCGGGGGGGACAGGGGCCATTACTCTCCTACGAGCAGTACTTC
CDR3 protein: CASSRGGQGPLLSYEQYF

V gene: TRBV18
J gene: TRBJ2-2
D gene: .
CDR3 DNA: TGTGCCAGCTCACCAAGGAGCGGGCTGAACACCGGGGAGCTGTTTTTT
CDR3 protein: CASSPRSGLNTGELFF

V gene: TRBV4-1
J gene: TRBJ1-2
D gene: TRBD1
CDR3 DNA: TGCGCCAGCAGCCATCCGGGACAGGGGAACTATGGCTACACCTTC
CDR3 protein: CASSHPGQGNYGYTF

V gene: TRBV9
J gene: TRBJ1-1
D gene: .
CDR3 DNA: TGTGCCAGCAGCGTAGCCGGGGATGGATACACTGAAGCTTTCTTT
CDR3 protein: CASSVAGDGYTEAFF

V gene: TRBV19
J gene: TRBJ1-1
D gene: TRBD1
CDR3 DNA: TGTGCCAGTACCACAAGGGACAGGAGCACTGAAGCTTTCTTT
CDR3 protein: CASTTRDRSTEAFF

V gene: TRBV2
J gene: TRBJ2-7
D gene: .
CDR3 DNA: TGTGCCACCGATAGCGGTGCCTCCTACGAGCAGTACTTC
CDR3 protein: CATDSGASYEQYF

V gene: TRBV5-6
J gene: TRBJ2-7
D gene: .
CDR3 DNA: TGTGCCAGCAGCTTGAGAGGCGAGCAGTACTTC
CDR3 protein: CASSLRGEQYF

V gene: TRBV13
J gene: TRBJ2-7
D gene: .
CDR3 DNA: TGTGCCAGCAGCCTGGGCCATGCCTACGAGCAGTACTTC
CDR3 protein: CASSLGHAYEQYF

V gene: TRBV5-1
J gene: TRBJ2-2
D gene: .
CDR3 DNA: TGCGCCAGCAGCCAAACCGGGACTCCTACAGGCGGGGAGCTGTTTTTT
CDR3 protein: CASSQTGTPTGGELFF

V gene: TRBV5-1
J gene: TRBJ1-4
D gene: TRBD1
CDR3 DNA: TGCGCCAGCAGCCGATCGGACAGGGCTGGTGAAAAACTGTTTTTT
CDR3 protein: CASSRSDRAGEKLFF

V gene: TRBV12-5
J gene: TRBJ1-1
D gene: TRBD1
CDR3 DNA: TGTGCTAGTGGTTCGACCAGGGGGCTTGGTGTAAGCACTGAAGCTTTCTTT
CDR3 protein: CASGSTRGLGVSTEAFF

V gene: TRBV6-5
J gene: TRBJ2-7
D gene: TRBD2
CDR3 DNA: TGTGCCAGCAGTCGGACTAGCGGGAACCACGAGCAGTACTTC
CDR3 protein: CASSRTSGNHEQYF

V gene: TRBV7-9
J gene: TRBJ1-1
D gene: .
CDR3 DNA: TGTGCCAGCAGCTCCCCGACAGGACATAGCCTCACTGAAGCTTTCTTT
CDR3 protein: CASSSPTGHSLTEAFF

V gene: TRBV4-2
J gene: TRBJ1-4
D gene: TRBD1
CDR3 DNA: TGTGCCAGCAGCCAAGGGACAGGGGCTAATGAAAAACTGTTTTTT
CDR3 protein: CASSQGTGANEKLFF

V gene: TRBV2
J gene: TRBJ1-2
D gene: .
CDR3 DNA: TGTGCCAGCATTCGCGTGGGAAACAGGAACTATGGCTACACCTTC
CDR3 protein: CASIRVGNRNYGYTF

V gene: TRBV5-1
J gene: TRBJ1-5
D gene: .
CDR3 DNA: TGCGCCAGCAGCTTGGACGGTCAGCCCCAGCATTTT
CDR3 protein: CASSLDGQPQHF